This T cell receptor beta chain derives from a study of T cell repertoires in cytomegalovirus infection. J gave up 3 bases and V 0 bases, and 7 bases lay outside the gene matches. The germline V gene has CDR1 SEHNR and CDR2 FQNEAQ (reference sequence). The CDR3 is 18 residues long. TCRdb re-called the reads through MiXCR, storing one row per CDR3 protein. This table has about 230,000 distinct CDR3 sequences, roughly 6.5% appearing once. This clonotype was observed at least ten times. This receptor was obtained from a human donor in good health (CMV status not recorded). Some clones in this sample may be carry-over from other donors' samples. This chain joins TRBV7-9 and TRBJ2-2; the match to TRBD2 covers 10 bases. What was sequenced was PBMCs. The chain's CDR3 is CASSLATSGVKYTGELFF. The CDR3 coding sequence is TGTGCCAGCAGCTTAGCTACTAGCGGGGTTAAGTACACCGGGGAGCTGTTTTTT.